These T cell receptor beta chains were read from a single sample in a study of vaccination and CD4 T cells after COVID-19. One entry per CDR3 protein results from TCRdb running MiXCR on the PCR reads. The sample consists of approximately 14,000 distinct CDR3 sequences, around 56% of them appearing once. These receptors have no identified antigens. Material: CD4+ T cells from blood, cultured in vitro. Source of these receptors: a human donor who had recovered from COVID-19. The CDR3 runs from the conserved cysteine through the conserved F or W. Each record gives: J gene, CDR3 length, D gene, clone size, V gene, CDR3 DNA, CDR3 protein. The D gene is left open where the match is weak. For some rows the clone size is stated as once, few or many, or as a class when expanded; others skip it.

j_call: TRBJ1-1
cdr3_length: 12
d_call: TRBD1
clone_size: .
v_call: TRBV2
cdr3_nt: TGTGCCAGCAGGACAGGGGGCACTGAAGCTTTCTTT
cdr3_aa: CASRTGGTEAFF

j_call: TRBJ1-2
cdr3_length: 15
d_call: .
clone_size: once
v_call: TRBV18
cdr3_nt: TGTGCCAGCTCACCAGGACAGCCTTTCAACTATGGCTACACCTTC
cdr3_aa: CASSPGQPFNYGYTF

j_call: TRBJ1-2
cdr3_length: 14
d_call: .
clone_size: .
v_call: TRBV3-1
cdr3_nt: TGTGCCAGCAGCCAAGATCTGGGGCAGAGCGGCTACACCTTC
cdr3_aa: CASSQDLGQSGYTF

j_call: TRBJ2-3
cdr3_length: 16
d_call: TRBD2
clone_size: few
v_call: TRBV27
cdr3_nt: TGTGCCAGCAGTTCCTCACTAGCGGGAGCGAAAGATACGCAGTATTTT
cdr3_aa: CASSSSLAGAKDTQYF

j_call: TRBJ2-5
cdr3_length: 15
d_call: .
clone_size: .
v_call: TRBV2
cdr3_nt: TGTGCCAGCAGTGACCGGGGACTGAGACAAGAGACCCAGTACTTC
cdr3_aa: CASSDRGLRQETQYF

j_call: TRBJ2-7
cdr3_length: 15
d_call: .
clone_size: .
v_call: TRBV5-1
cdr3_nt: TGCGCCAGCAGCTTGGGCGGGACAGCCTTGTACGAGCAGTACTTC
cdr3_aa: CASSLGGTALYEQYF

j_call: TRBJ1-2
cdr3_length: 15
d_call: .
clone_size: .
v_call: TRBV6-1
cdr3_nt: TGTGCCAGCATGGAGCCTGGGACGCAGGGCCATGGCTACACCTTC
cdr3_aa: CASMEPGTQGHGYTF

j_call: TRBJ2-5
cdr3_length: 15
d_call: .
clone_size: .
v_call: TRBV5-3
cdr3_nt: TGTGCCAGCAGCCAGGATACAGGGTCCGGAGAGACCCAGTACTTC
cdr3_aa: CASSQDTGSGETQYF

j_call: TRBJ1-5
cdr3_length: 15
d_call: TRBD1
clone_size: .
v_call: TRBV15
cdr3_nt: TGTGCCACCAGCCGGGGACAGGTGGACGGACAGCCCCAGCATTTT
cdr3_aa: CATSRGQVDGQPQHF

j_call: TRBJ1-4
cdr3_length: 14
d_call: .
clone_size: .
v_call: TRBV7-2
cdr3_nt: TGTGCCAGCAGTCCCCGGTACGGGGAGGAAAAACTGTTTTTT
cdr3_aa: CASSPRYGEEKLFF

j_call: TRBJ1-5
cdr3_length: 14
d_call: TRBD1
clone_size: .
v_call: TRBV20-1
cdr3_nt: TGCAGTGCTTGGGACAGGGATTCTTATCAGCCCCAGCATTTT
cdr3_aa: CSAWDRDSYQPQHF

j_call: TRBJ2-5
cdr3_length: 13
d_call: .
clone_size: few
v_call: TRBV12-3/TRBV12-4
cdr3_nt: TGTGCCAGCAGTATTGACTCTCAAGAGACCCAGTACTTC
cdr3_aa: CASSIDSQETQYF

j_call: TRBJ1-2
cdr3_length: 15
d_call: .
clone_size: .
v_call: TRBV28
cdr3_nt: TGTGCCAGCAGTCCCTATCAACCGGCTAACTATGGCTACACCTTC
cdr3_aa: CASSPYQPANYGYTF

j_call: TRBJ2-3
cdr3_length: 13
d_call: .
clone_size: .
v_call: TRBV7-9
cdr3_nt: TGTGCCAGCAGCTCCTATAAATCAGATACGCAGTATTTT
cdr3_aa: CASSSYKSDTQYF

j_call: TRBJ2-3
cdr3_length: 17
d_call: TRBD2
clone_size: few
v_call: TRBV20-1
cdr3_nt: TGCAGTGCGCAAGATTGGCTAGCGGGAGAAGGGACAGATACGCAGTATTTT
cdr3_aa: CSAQDWLAGEGTDTQYF

j_call: TRBJ2-7
cdr3_length: 13
d_call: .
clone_size: medium-sized
v_call: TRBV20-1
cdr3_nt: TGCAGTGCTAGAGATGTGAGGGATTACGAGCAGTACTTC
cdr3_aa: CSARDVRDYEQYF

j_call: TRBJ2-1
cdr3_length: 15
d_call: TRBD2
clone_size: .
v_call: TRBV10-1
cdr3_nt: TGCGCCAGCAGTGATTGGAGCGGGACGGGAGATGAGCAGTTCTTC
cdr3_aa: CASSDWSGTGDEQFF

j_call: TRBJ1-1
cdr3_length: 14
d_call: TRBD1
clone_size: medium-sized
v_call: TRBV7-2
cdr3_nt: TGTGCCAGCAGTCCCTTTCAGGGGGGCACTGAAGCTTTCTTT
cdr3_aa: CASSPFQGGTEAFF

j_call: TRBJ2-2
cdr3_length: 14
d_call: TRBD1
clone_size: few
v_call: TRBV7-2
cdr3_nt: TGTGCCAGCAAGGACAGGGCGGACACCGGGGAGCTGTTTTTT
cdr3_aa: CASKDRADTGELFF

j_call: TRBJ2-5
cdr3_length: 16
d_call: .
clone_size: .
v_call: TRBV5-1
cdr3_nt: TGCGCCAGCAGCTTGGGGGTGGGCCCGGGACAAGAGACCCAGTACTTC
cdr3_aa: CASSLGVGPGQETQYF

j_call: TRBJ2-1
cdr3_length: 12
d_call: .
clone_size: .
v_call: TRBV30
cdr3_nt: TGTGGAGGGGGGAAGGGTATCAATGAGCAGTTCTTC
cdr3_aa: CGGGKGINEQFF

j_call: TRBJ2-6
cdr3_length: 15
d_call: .
clone_size: .
v_call: TRBV7-3
cdr3_nt: TGTGCCAGCAGCTTTCGCCTCTCTGGGGCCAACGTCCTGACTTTC
cdr3_aa: CASSFRLSGANVLTF

j_call: TRBJ2-3
cdr3_length: 14
d_call: .
clone_size: .
v_call: TRBV27
cdr3_nt: TGTGCCAGCAGTGCTACCTCTAGCACAGATACGCAGTATTTT
cdr3_aa: CASSATSSTDTQYF